The 27 T cell receptor beta chains below all came from one sample that was sequenced in a study of blood T cell repertoires in COVID-19. The protocol was immunoSEQ multiplex PCR, while the TCRdb copy is restricted to in-frame clones and leaves out a portion. The repertoire holds roughly 220,000 clones, with nearly 90% as singletons. Sequencing was performed on PBMCs or T cells enriched from blood (not recorded which). The receptors derive from a man aged 25-40 years who had been exposed to COVID-19.

The J gene is TRBJ1-6, the V gene TRBV13; possible D gene TRBD1, 6 bases. The CDR3 runs 18 residues. Germline V gene data show CDR1 as PRHDT and CDR2 as FYEKMQ (reference sequence). V gave up 2 bases and J gave up 11 bases, with 25 bases separating them. The CDR3 DNA is TGTGCCAGCAGCTTACTCTTTCTTTTTCAGGGGAGAGGCACACCCCTCCACTTT. Amino acid sequence: CASSLLFLFQGRGTPLHF.

This chain links TRBV2 with TRBJ2-1; 9 nucleotides match TRBD2. The germline V gene has CDR1 SNHLY and CDR2 FYNNEI. Trimming at V came to 5 bases and at J to 0 bases, leaving 11 bases not matched to a gene. This CDR3 region has 18 residues. The CDR3 DNA reads as TGTGCCAGCAGTTTTGAGACTAGCGGCCATAGCTCCTACAATGAGCAGTTCTTC. Translation gives CASSFETSGHSSYNEQFF. Combining the CDR3 with reference TRBV2 and TRBJ2-1 gives the whole variable domain EPEVTQTPSHQVTQMGQEVILRCVPISNHLYFYWYRQILGQKVEFLVSFYNNEISEKSEIFDDQFSVERPDGSNFTLKIRSTKLEDSAMYFCASSFETSGHSSYNEQFFGPGTRLTVL.

The V gene is TRBV20-1, the J gene TRBJ1-2, with D tentatively TRBD1 (5 bases). CDR1 DFQATT and CDR2 SNEGSKA come from the germline V gene (reference sequence). Trimming shortened V by 1 base and J by 7 bases, and 7 bases separated the two germline ends. This CDR3 spans 11 amino acids. CDR3 sequence reads: CSARAGFGYTF. The CDR3 DNA reads TGCAGTGCTAGAGCAGGGTTTGGCTACACCTTC.

The chain is built from TRBV6-1 and TRBJ1-3; D remains ambiguous. This CDR3 comprises 15 residues. Between the trimmed V and J ends, which lost 1 base and 0 bases, there was a span of 7 bases. Germline CDR1 MNHNS, CDR2 SASEGT. CDR3 sequence: CASSEGRSSGNTIYF. CDR3 in DNA: TGTGCCAGCAGTGAAGGACGGAGCTCTGGAAACACCATATATTTT.

The CDR3 nucleotides read TGCGCCAGCAGCTCAGGACTAGCGGGGGGGCCAAATGAGCAGTTCTTC. Translation gives CASSSGLAGGPNEQFF. The chain employs TRBV5-1 and TRBJ2-1; 15 positions match TRBD2. Germline V gene sequence: CDR1 SGHRS, CDR2 YFSETQ. V was pared by 3 bases and J by 7 bases, with 5 bases of the junction left unmatched. The CDR3 runs to 16 residues.

The chain couples TRBV3-1 (or the pseudogene TRBV3-2) to TRBJ2-5, with 9 bases matching TRBD2. Germline V gives CDR1 LGHDT, CDR2 YNNKEL (reference sequence). V shed 1 base, J shed 5 bases, and the junction held 5 bases outside the gene matches. The CDR3 extends over 15 amino acids. This CDR3 is CASSQAASGVETQYF. Here the CDR3 DNA reads TGTGCCAGCAGCCAAGCCGCTAGCGGGGTTGAGACCCAGTACTTC.

This chain links TRBV5-6 with TRBJ2-2; a possible D gene is TRBD1 (5 bases). In germline, CDR1 is SGHDT, CDR2 YYEEEE. V shed 4 bases and J shed 4 bases, with 11 bases lying between them. The CDR3 loop spans 14 amino acids. The CDR3 protein is CASSNRQITGELFF. DNA for the CDR3: TGTGCCAGCAGCAACAGGCAGATCACCGGGGAGCTGTTTTTT.

The V gene is TRBV16, the J gene TRBJ1-5, with 7 bases matching TRBD1. The junction had 11 bases not matched to a gene; V was cut back by 4 bases and J by 5 bases. The CDR3 sequence is 16 residues long. Looked up from germline, CDR1 is KGHSY and CDR2 is FQNENV. The CDR3: CASSLTTGSVDQPQHF. CDR3 sequence (DNA): TGTGCCAGCAGCCTCACGACAGGGAGTGTTGATCAGCCCCAGCATTTT.

The rearrangement links TRBV4-1 to TRBJ2-2; D perhaps matches TRBD1 (6 bases). The CDR3 loop spans 16 amino acids. CDR1 MGHRA and CDR2 YSYEKL come from the germline V gene. V was shortened by 0 bases and J by 3 bases, with 11 bases between the two germline ends. CDR3 sequence reads: CASSQERKGDTGELFF. CDR3 DNA: TGCGCCAGCAGCCAAGAGAGAAAGGGGGACACCGGGGAGCTGTTTTTT.

V gene TRBV19 combines with J gene TRBJ1-2; D is unclear. The CDR3 contains 11 residues. Germline values: CDR1 LNHDA, CDR2 SQIVND (reference sequence). V lost 8 bases and J 4 bases, leaving 8 bases between the germline ends. The CDR3 region has the DNA TGTGCCAGTCGGTACCTCTATGGCTACACCTTC. It encodes CASRYLYGYTF. Full variable domain (rest looked up from reference TRBV19 and TRBJ1-2): DGGITQSPKYLFRKEGQNVTLSCEQNLNHDAMYWYRQDPGQGLRLIYYSQIVNDFQKGDIAEGYSVSREKKESFPLTVTSAQKNPTAFYLCASRYLYGYTFGSGTRLTVV.

In regard to this clone: The sample has other DNA sequences that encode this CDR3 too. The chain's CDR3 is CASSLGLAGGTDTQYF. CDR3 DNA: TGCGCCAGCAGCTTGGGACTAGCGGGGGGCACAGATACGCAGTATTTT. The chain has TRBV5-1 and TRBJ2-3, with TRBD2 identical over 12 bases. Germline lookup yields CDR1 SGHRS and CDR2 YFSETQ. CDR3 length: 16 residues. V gave up 0 bases and J gave up 1 base; unmatched junction bases: 0.

The chain joins TRBV9 to TRBJ2-1; D may be TRBD1 (5 bases). Trimming removed 0 bases at V and 3 bases at J, with 10 bases between. The germline V gene has CDR1 SGDLS and CDR2 YYNGEE. The CDR3 loop spans 15 amino acids. CDR3 sequence: CASSVVQGSYNEQFF. The CDR3 coding sequence is TGTGCCAGCAGCGTAGTCCAGGGCAGCTACAATGAGCAGTTCTTC.

This clone was picked up one time. The rearrangement uses TRBV6-5 and TRBJ1-1; possibly TRBD1 for D (6 bases). There are 14 residues in the CDR3. Germline assignment: CDR1 MNHEY and CDR2 SVGAGI. Trimming left V 6 bases short and J 2 bases short, with 13 bases between. The DNA of the CDR3 is TGTGCCAGCAGGCTACAGGGAGTCAACACTGAAGCTTTCTTT. Translated: CASRLQGVNTEAFF.

The rearrangement links TRBV18 to TRBJ2-5, with D perhaps matching TRBD1 (6 bases). CDR1 is KGHSH and CDR2 is LQKENI in the germline V gene. The CDR3 spans 15 residues. Trimming took 5 bases from V and 3 from J, leaving 16 bases between them. The CDR3 nucleotides read TGTGCCAGCTCATCTACCGGGACACCTAAAGAGACCCAGTACTTC. As protein: CASSSTGTPKETQYF.

The rearrangement uses TRBV7-6 and TRBJ2-7; D unclear. The germline gives CDR1 SGHVS, CDR2 FNYEAQ. The CDR3 is 14 amino acids. Trimming pared 2 bases from V and 3 bases from J, leaving 11 bases between. CDR3 sequence: CASSLSVLSYEQYF. DNA for the CDR3: TGTGCCAGCAGCTTAAGTGTACTAAGCTACGAGCAGTACTTC.

The J gene is TRBJ2-3, the V gene TRBV7-6, with a tentative D call TRBD2 (7 bases). Germline CDR1 SGHVS, CDR2 FNYEAQ. The CDR3 runs 19 residues. V lost 1 base, J lost 0 bases, and 20 bases lay in between. CDR3 in amino acids: CASSLVGDKGAGSTDTQYF. DNA for the CDR3: TGTGCCAGCAGCTTAGTTGGGGACAAGGGAGCGGGAAGCACAGATACGCAGTATTTT.

For the CDR3, the DNA is TGTGCCAGTAGTATAGGGACAGGGGAGAACACCGGGGAGCTGTTTTTT. Its protein is CASSIGTGENTGELFF. The chain couples TRBV19 to TRBJ2-2; 9 nucleotides agree with TRBD1. From germline, CDR1 is LNHDA and CDR2 SQIVND (reference sequence). This CDR3 spans 16 amino acids. The V gene end was trimmed by 1 base and the J gene end by 1 base; junction bases not matched to a gene: 1.

There are many counts of this clone. The chain recombines TRBV6-5 with TRBJ1-1; D uncertain. The length of the CDR3 is 16 residues. The germline V gene encodes CDR1 MNHEY and CDR2 SVGAGI. The V and J ends lost 0 bases and 6 bases respectively, with 17 bases between them. The CDR3 is CASSYSTGGAVSEAFF. The CDR3 bases are TGTGCCAGCAGTTACTCGACGGGCGGAGCGGTGTCTGAAGCTTTCTTT.

The chain combines TRBV6-4 with TRBJ1-6; 10 bases map to TRBD1. CDR1 and CDR2 from the germline V gene are MRHNA and SNTAGT. The CDR3 sequence is 14 residues long. The junction had 0 bases not matched to a gene; V was cut back by 0 bases and J by 10 bases. The CDR3 DNA sequence: TGTGCCAGCAGTGACTCGACAGGGGGCTCACCCCTCCACTTT. Encoded protein: CASSDSTGGSPLHF.

The genes are TRBV5-1 and TRBJ1-5, with D hard to call. CDR1 and CDR2 (germline): SGHRS, YFSETQ. CDR3 length equals 14 residues. Trimming cost V 0 bases and J 9 bases, with 13 bases left between them. The CDR3 DNA follows: TGCGCCAGCAGCTTGGCCGAGGACTCTTTGCCCCAGCATTTT. Protein sequence: CASSLAEDSLPQHF.

This rearrangement joins TRBV5-6 to TRBJ2-7; D possibly corresponds to TRBD1 (6 bases). CDR3 size: 14 residues. Germline assignment: CDR1 SGHDT and CDR2 YYEEEE. V was clipped by 2 bases and J by 2 bases, with 11 bases between them. The CDR3 DNA reads TGTGCCAGCAGCTTATCAGGGGCCACCTACGAGCAGTACTTC. Amino acids: CASSLSGATYEQYF.

The chain has TRBV7-8 and TRBJ2-1; 9 nucleotides match TRBD2. V dropped 3 bases and J dropped 12; count of bases not matched to a gene: 21. This CDR3 region has 18 residues. Germline loops: CDR1 SGHVS, CDR2 FQNEAQ. CDR3 sequence: CASSFEGGGATHYLVQFF. The CDR3 DNA sequence: TGTGCCAGCAGCTTTGAGGGCGGGGGGGCCACACATTACCTTGTGCAGTTCTTC. The complete variable domain, with remaining parts taken from reference TRBV7-8 and TRBJ2-1, reads GAGVSQSPRYKVAKRGQDVALRCDPISGHVSLFWYQQALGQGPEFLTYFQNEAQLDKSGLPSDRFFAERPEGSVSTLKIQRTQQEDSAVYLCASSFEGGGATHYLVQFFGPGTRLTVL.

CDR3: CASRPGPRGGALHF. DNA for the CDR3: TGTGCCAGCAGACCCGGACCGCGCGGAGGGGCCCTCCACTTT. The V gene is TRBV2, the J gene TRBJ1-6, with D possibly being TRBD1 (5 bases). The V end lost 6 bases, the J end lost 14 bases, and 20 bases lay between the germline ends. CDR3 length equals 14 residues. Per the germline V gene, CDR1 is SNHLY and CDR2 is FYNNEI.

The chain couples TRBV5-5 to TRBJ2-5; 9 positions agree with TRBD2. After removal of 0 bases from V and 1 base from J, the junction contained 4 bases not matched to a gene. CDR1 and CDR2 from the germline V gene are SGHKS and YYEKEE (reference sequence). CDR3 size: 16 residues. CDR3 coding DNA: TGTGCCAGCAGCTTGGCCGTGCGGGGGGGCCAAGAGACCCAGTACTTC. Its translation: CASSLAVRGGQETQYF.

This chain joins TRBV11-2 and TRBJ2-1, with D maybe TRBD2 (5 bases). Germline values: CDR1 SGHAT, CDR2 FQNNGV. The CDR3 extends over 13 amino acids. The V end was cut by 2 bases, the J end by 10 bases, with 12 bases between. The CDR3 loop reads CASSLSLGEEQFF. The DNA for the CDR3 is TGTGCCAGCAGCTTATCCCTTGGGGAGGAGCAGTTCTTC.

This chain joins TRBV7-2 and TRBJ1-1; D not certain. From germline, CDR1 is SGHTA and CDR2 FQGNSA. This CDR3 is built from 14 residues. The V and J ends lost 5 bases and 1 base respectively, with 11 bases between them. This CDR3 is CASSLGLANTEAFF. The CDR3 DNA reads TGTGCCAGCAGCCTCGGTCTTGCGAACACTGAAGCTTTCTTT.

This chain joins TRBV5-1 and TRBJ2-3; 7 bases map to TRBD1. Germline V gene sequence: CDR1 SGHRS, CDR2 YFSETQ. The CDR3 contains 15 residues. Germline trimming cut 7 bases from V and 2 bases from J; bases unmatched to any gene: 10. The CDR3 loop reads CASRPPGQITDTQYF. CDR3 coding DNA: TGCGCCAGCCGCCCTCCGGGACAGATCACAGATACGCAGTATTTT. Full variable domain (outside the CDR3, taken from reference TRBV5-1 and TRBJ2-3): KAGVTQTPRYLIKTRGQQVTLSCSPISGHRSVSWYQQTPGQGLQFLFEYFSETQRNKGNFPGRFSGRQFSNSRSEMNVSTLELGDSALYLCASRPPGQITDTQYFGPGTRLTVL.